The T cell receptor beta chain described here comes from a study of T cells in Graves' hyperthyroidism and ophthalmopathy. Amplification targeted TCR beta CDR3 regions from RNA transcripts. Initially, a first-round RT-PCR of the TCR CDR3 employed the HTBI primer set. TCRdb called the multiplex PCR reads again in MiXCR, with one record for every CDR3 protein. Seen here are hundreds of thousands of distinct CDR3 sequences, 15% to 20% observed once, and the top ten hold about 3.8%. Findings of the study overall: Ophthalmopathy prediction by the model preceded onset by a median roughly 6 months.

On this clonotype: Its antigen is not known.

Uncontrolled infection, other autoimmune disease, pregnancy or lactation led to exclusion. Fresh peripheral blood, under 11 ml, yielded the PBMCs. The CDR3 is 14 residues long. The germline gives CDR1 MNHEY, CDR2 SVGAGI. V was clipped by 2 bases and J by 3 bases; unmatched bases: 1. The specimen was blood. The TCR originated in a woman in her thirties with Graves' hyperthyroidism. The rearrangement links TRBV6-5 to TRBJ1-1; TRBD1 agrees at 9 bases. CDR3 in amino acids: CASSYDRGDTEAFF. CDR3 coding DNA: TGTGCCAGCAGTTACGACAGGGGGGACACTGAAGCTTTCTTT.